The clone carrying this T cell receptor beta chain was counted ten times or more. Its antigen is not known. This CDR3 is built from 14 residues. In germline, CDR1 is SGHVS, CDR2 FQNEAQ. The junction had 5 bases not matched to a gene; V was cut back by 1 base and J by 7 bases. The sample originates from a study of response to subunit inactivated influenza vaccine. Study findings and constraints: Each seasonal flu vaccination may recruit only limited new T cells, authors suggested.

From the RT-PCR reads, TCRdb called clonotypes with MiXCR, one entry per CDR3 protein. The table lists 600,000 to 850,000 distinct CDR3 sequences, approximately 14% of them singletons. Sequenced material: PBMCs from blood, taken less than 15 days before vaccination. V is TRBV7-8 and J is TRBJ1-1; 8 bases align to TRBD1. This TCR was sampled from a man between 50 and 59 years old who received an inactivated influenza vaccine. The CDR3 here is CASSLVTGGFEAFF. The CDR3 DNA sequence: TGTGCCAGCAGCTTAGTTACAGGGGGTTTTGAAGCTTTCTTT.